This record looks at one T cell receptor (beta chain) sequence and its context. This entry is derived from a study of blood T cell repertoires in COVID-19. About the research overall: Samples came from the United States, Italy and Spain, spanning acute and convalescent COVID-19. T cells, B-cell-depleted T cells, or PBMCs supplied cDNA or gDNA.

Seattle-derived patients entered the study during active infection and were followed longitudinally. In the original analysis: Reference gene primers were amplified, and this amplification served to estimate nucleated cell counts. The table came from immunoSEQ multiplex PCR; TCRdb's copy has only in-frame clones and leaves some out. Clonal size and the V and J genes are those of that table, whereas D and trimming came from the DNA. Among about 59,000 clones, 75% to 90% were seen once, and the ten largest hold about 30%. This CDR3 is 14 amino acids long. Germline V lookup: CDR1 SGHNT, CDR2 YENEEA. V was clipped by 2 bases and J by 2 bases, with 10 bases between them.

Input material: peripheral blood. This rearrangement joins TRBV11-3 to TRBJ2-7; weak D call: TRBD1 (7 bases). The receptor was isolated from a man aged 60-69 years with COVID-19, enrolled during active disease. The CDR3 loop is CASSLSRGAYEQYF. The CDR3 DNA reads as TGTGCCAGCAGCTTATCCAGGGGGGCCTACGAGCAGTACTTC.